The next 14 T cell receptor beta chains were all read from a single sample in a study of cytomegalovirus exposure and HLA in healthy donors. Vbeta (60) and Jbeta (13) primers were used in the PCR. The repertoire was sequenced with immunoSEQ multiplex PCR; TCRdb's copy has only in-frame clones and lacks some. This sample's table reports 130,000 to 150,000 clones. Sequencing was done on a sample of PBMCs. The receptor source for this set is a man aged 35-49 years in good health and CMV-seronegative.

For the CDR3, the DNA is TGCGCCAGCAGCCAAGATCTTTACAGCTATGGCTACACCTTC. This encodes CASSQDLYSYGYTF. The chain uses TRBV4-3 and TRBJ1-2; D gene unclear. Between the trimmed V and J ends, which lost 0 bases and 4 bases, there was a span of 9 bases. The CDR3 covers 14 residues. Germline V gene lookup returns CDR1 LGHNA and CDR2 YSLEER.

V and J are TRBV4-1 and TRBJ2-2; a possible D gene is TRBD2 (6 bases). Trimming shortened V by 4 bases and J by 4 bases, and 13 bases separated the two germline ends. The CDR3 length is 15 residues. CDR1 MGHRA and CDR2 YSYEKL come from the germline V gene. Written as DNA, the CDR3 is TGCGCCAGCAGCCTCACGGAGGAGGGCACCGGGGAGCTGTTTTTT. Translated, it gives CASSLTEEGTGELFF.

The rearrangement links TRBV5-1 to TRBJ1-2, with TRBD1 matching 7 bases. The CDR3 totals 13 residues. Trimming took 0 bases from V and 5 from J; bases not matched to a gene: 1. Germline CDR1 and CDR2: SGHRS and YFSETQ. CDR3: CASSLVQGYGYTF. DNA of the CDR3: TGCGCCAGCAGCTTGGTACAGGGGTATGGCTACACCTTC.

The chain carries TRBV4-3 and TRBJ2-7; 9 bases are shared with TRBD1. The J segment lost 5 bases and the V segment lost 4 bases, leaving 9 bases of the junction unmatched. Germline V gives CDR1 LGHNA, CDR2 YSLEER. The CDR3 contains 15 residues. In DNA form, the CDR3 reads TGCGCCAGCAGCCTGGGGACAGGGACTATTCACGAGCAGTACTTC. Protein sequence: CASSLGTGTIHEQYF.

A note on this clone: This sample also contains other DNA sequences that code for the same CDR3. This sequence joins TRBV9 and TRBJ1-1, with D uncertain. With 0 bases removed from V and 6 bases from J, the gap between germline ends came to 21 bases. CDR3 length: 17 residues. Germline CDR1 reads SGDLS; CDR2 reads YYNGEE. This CDR3 is CASSVDWVGTGSAEAFF. For the CDR3, the DNA is TGTGCCAGCAGCGTAGATTGGGTGGGTACGGGAAGCGCTGAAGCTTTCTTT.

The chain links TRBV6-1 to TRBJ2-6, with 7 positions matching TRBD1. Germline-derived CDR1 and CDR2 are MNHNS and SASEGT. The J segment lost 2 bases and the V segment lost 0 bases, leaving 4 bases of the junction unmatched. The CDR3 runs 17 residues. The CDR3: CASSEAFGTAGANVLTF. For the CDR3, the DNA is TGTGCCAGCAGTGAAGCATTTGGGACAGCTGGGGCCAACGTCCTGACTTTC.

The V gene is TRBV4-1, the J gene TRBJ2-1; maybe TRBD2 (6 bases). V gave up 2 bases and J gave up 8 bases, with 19 bases separating them. The germline V gene has CDR1 MGHRA and CDR2 YSYEKL. The CDR3 length is 16 residues. In nucleotides, the CDR3 is TGCGCCAGCAGCCAACCGGCGGGGCGGCGATTAGATGAGCAGTTCTTC. This translates into CASSQPAGRRLDEQFF.

This chain connects TRBV13 to TRBJ2-3; 9 bases agree with TRBD2. Germline CDR1 and CDR2: PRHDT and FYEKMQ (reference sequence). CDR3 length equals 16 residues. V was pared by 0 bases and J by 7 bases, with 8 bases of the junction left unmatched. CDR3 in amino acids: CASSLGRGGASYTQYF. In DNA form, the CDR3 reads TGTGCCAGCAGCTTAGGCCGCGGGGGGGCTAGCTATACGCAGTATTTT.

The rearrangement joins TRBV6-5 to TRBJ2-7, with 10 positions matching TRBD1. The CDR3 has 14 residues. J was trimmed by 7 bases and V by 4 bases; bases with no gene match: 7. Germline CDR1 MNHEY, CDR2 SVGAGI. The CDR3 DNA reads as TGTGCCAGCAGTTCCCTGACAGGGGGCAAAGAGCAGTACTTC. Amino acids: CASSSLTGGKEQYF.

The rearrangement joins TRBV9 to TRBJ2-2; D is unresolved. V lost 2 bases to trimming and J lost 6 bases, with 11 bases between them. Germline-derived CDR1 and CDR2 are SGDLS and YYNGEE. This CDR3 region has 14 residues. Here the CDR3 DNA reads TGTGCCAGCAGCGTCGGCGGCCTCGCCGGGGAGCTGTTTTTT. Protein sequence: CASSVGGLAGELFF.

V is TRBV19 and J is TRBJ1-1, with 10 bases identical to TRBD1. The CDR3 contains 17 residues. V trimming: 2 bases; J trimming: 5 bases; junction bases outside the gene matches: 11. Per the germline V gene, CDR1 is LNHDA and CDR2 is SQIVND (reference sequence). This CDR3 reads CASSIPHRQGARTEAFF. The CDR3 DNA reads TGTGCCAGTAGTATACCCCACAGACAGGGGGCGAGGACTGAAGCTTTCTTT.

The chain links TRBV29-1 to TRBJ1-2; the match to TRBD1 covers 8 bases. This CDR3 has 13 amino acids. The V gene end was trimmed by 6 bases and the J gene end by 0 bases; junction bases not matched to a gene: 3. Germline V CDR1 and CDR2: SQVTM, ANQGSEA. CDR3 nucleotides: TGCAGCGTCGCGACAGGGGCTAACTATGGCTACACCTTC. Protein product: CSVATGANYGYTF.

This chain joins TRBV5-4 and TRBJ1-2; 9 bases map to TRBD1. Trimming took 4 bases from V and 7 from J; bases not matched to a gene: 20. The length of the CDR3 is 18 residues. Germline CDR1 SGHNT, CDR2 YYREEE (reference sequence). The CDR3 spells CASSPQSPGQGNSGGYTF. The CDR3 DNA reads as TGTGCCAGCAGCCCGCAAAGCCCGGGACAGGGAAATTCGGGTGGCTACACCTTC.

The chain recombines TRBV2 with TRBJ1-6, with no clear D. Looked up from germline, CDR1 is SNHLY and CDR2 is FYNNEI. Trimming cost V 6 bases and J 9 bases, with 15 bases left between them. This CDR3 is 14 amino acids long. The CDR3 nucleotides read TGTGCCAGCAGAGCCCGAATTTCTATTTCACCCCTCCACTTT. It yields the protein CASRARISISPLHF. Together with reference TRBV2 and TRBJ1-6, the CDR3 gives the full variable domain: EPEVTQTPSHQVTQMGQEVILRCVPISNHLYFYWYRQILGQKVEFLVSFYNNEISEKSEIFDDQFSVERPDGSNFTLKIRSTKLEDSAMYFCASRARISISPLHFGNGTRLTVT.